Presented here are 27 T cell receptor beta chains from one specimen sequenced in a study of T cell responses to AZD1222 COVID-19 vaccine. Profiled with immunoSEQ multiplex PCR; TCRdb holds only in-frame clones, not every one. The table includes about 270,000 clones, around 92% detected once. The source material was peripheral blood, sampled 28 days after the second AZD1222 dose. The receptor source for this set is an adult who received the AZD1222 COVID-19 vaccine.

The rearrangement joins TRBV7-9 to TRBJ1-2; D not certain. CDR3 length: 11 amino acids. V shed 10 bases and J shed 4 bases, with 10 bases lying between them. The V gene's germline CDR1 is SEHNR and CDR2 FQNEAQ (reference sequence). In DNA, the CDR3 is TGTGCCACCCCCGAGCCCTATGGCTACACCTTC. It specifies CATPEPYGYTF.

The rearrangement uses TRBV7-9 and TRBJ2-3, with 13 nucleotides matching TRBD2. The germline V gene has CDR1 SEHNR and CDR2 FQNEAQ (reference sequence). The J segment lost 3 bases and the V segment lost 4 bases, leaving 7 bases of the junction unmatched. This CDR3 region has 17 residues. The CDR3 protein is CASSSGTSGILTDTQYF. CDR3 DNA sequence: TGTGCCAGCAGCTCCGGGACTAGCGGGATTTTAACAGATACGCAGTATTTT.

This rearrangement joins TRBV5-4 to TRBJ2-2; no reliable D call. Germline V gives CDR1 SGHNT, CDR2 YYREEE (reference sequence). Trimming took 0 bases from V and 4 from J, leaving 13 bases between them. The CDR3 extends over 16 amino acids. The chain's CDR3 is CASSLAERSATGELFF. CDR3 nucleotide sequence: TGTGCCAGCAGCTTGGCTGAGAGGTCGGCCACCGGGGAGCTGTTTTTT. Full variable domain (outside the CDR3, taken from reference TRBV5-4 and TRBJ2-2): ETGVTQSPTHLIKTRGQQVTLRCSSQSGHNTVSWYQQALGQGPQFIFQYYREEENGRGNFPPRFSGLQFPNYSSELNVNALELDDSALYLCASSLAERSATGELFFGEGSRLTVL.

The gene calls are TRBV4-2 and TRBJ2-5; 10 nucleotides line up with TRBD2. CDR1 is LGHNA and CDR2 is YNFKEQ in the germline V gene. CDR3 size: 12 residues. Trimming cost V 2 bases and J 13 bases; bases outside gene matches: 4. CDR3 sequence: CASSQLTSGPYF. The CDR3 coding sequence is TGTGCCAGCAGCCAACTGACTAGCGGGCCGTACTTC.

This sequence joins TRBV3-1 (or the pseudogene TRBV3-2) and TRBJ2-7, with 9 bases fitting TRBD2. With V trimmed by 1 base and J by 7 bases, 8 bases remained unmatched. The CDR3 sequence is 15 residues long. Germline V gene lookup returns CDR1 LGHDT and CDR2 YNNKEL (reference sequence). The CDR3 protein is CASSQGTSGPVEQYF. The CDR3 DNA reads TGTGCCAGCAGCCAAGGTACTAGCGGGCCCGTGGAGCAGTACTTC.

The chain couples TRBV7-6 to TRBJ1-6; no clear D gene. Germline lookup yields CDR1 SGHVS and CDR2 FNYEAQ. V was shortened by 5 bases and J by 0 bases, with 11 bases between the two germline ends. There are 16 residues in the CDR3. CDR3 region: CASSPAGSSYNSPLHF. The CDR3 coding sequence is TGTGCCAGCAGCCCAGCAGGCAGCTCCTATAATTCACCCCTCCACTTT.

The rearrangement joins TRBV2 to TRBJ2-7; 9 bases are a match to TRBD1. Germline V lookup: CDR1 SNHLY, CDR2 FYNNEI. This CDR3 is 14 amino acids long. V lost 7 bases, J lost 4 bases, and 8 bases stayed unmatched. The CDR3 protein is CASTQQGAKYEQYF. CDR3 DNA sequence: TGTGCCAGCACTCAACAGGGGGCCAAGTACGAGCAGTACTTC.

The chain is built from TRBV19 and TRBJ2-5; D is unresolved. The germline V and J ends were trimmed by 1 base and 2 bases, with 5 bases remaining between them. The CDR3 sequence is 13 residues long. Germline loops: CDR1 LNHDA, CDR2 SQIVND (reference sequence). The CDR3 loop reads CASSIGSQETQYF. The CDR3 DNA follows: TGTGCCAGTAGTATAGGATCTCAAGAGACCCAGTACTTC.

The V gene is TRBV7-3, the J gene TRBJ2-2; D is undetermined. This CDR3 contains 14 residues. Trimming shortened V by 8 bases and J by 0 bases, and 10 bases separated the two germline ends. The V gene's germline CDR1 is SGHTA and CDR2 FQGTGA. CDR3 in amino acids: CASGRQANTGELFF. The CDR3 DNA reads TGTGCCAGCGGGCGACAAGCGAACACCGGGGAGCTGTTTTTT.

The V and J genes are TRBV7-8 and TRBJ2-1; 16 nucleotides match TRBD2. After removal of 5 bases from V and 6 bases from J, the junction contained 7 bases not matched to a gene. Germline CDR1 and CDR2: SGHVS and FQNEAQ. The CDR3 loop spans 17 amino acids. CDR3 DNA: TGTGCCAGCAGCCTGGGACTAGCGGGAGGGATTTTCAATGAGCAGTTCTTC. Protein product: CASSLGLAGGIFNEQFF.

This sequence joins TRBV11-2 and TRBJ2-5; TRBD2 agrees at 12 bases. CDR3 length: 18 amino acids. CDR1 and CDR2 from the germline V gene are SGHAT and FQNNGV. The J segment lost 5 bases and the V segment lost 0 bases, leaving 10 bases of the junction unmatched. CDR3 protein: CASSLDLAGLAGRETQYF. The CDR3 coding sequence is TGTGCCAGCAGCTTAGATTTAGCCGGACTAGCGGGGCGGGAGACCCAGTACTTC.

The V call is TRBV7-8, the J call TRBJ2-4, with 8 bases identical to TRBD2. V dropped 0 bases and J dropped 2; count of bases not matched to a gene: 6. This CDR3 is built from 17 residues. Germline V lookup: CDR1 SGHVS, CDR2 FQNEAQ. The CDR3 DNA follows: TGTGCCAGCAGCTTAGCGCGCCTAGCGGGTTCCAAAAACATTCAGTACTTC. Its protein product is CASSLARLAGSKNIQYF.

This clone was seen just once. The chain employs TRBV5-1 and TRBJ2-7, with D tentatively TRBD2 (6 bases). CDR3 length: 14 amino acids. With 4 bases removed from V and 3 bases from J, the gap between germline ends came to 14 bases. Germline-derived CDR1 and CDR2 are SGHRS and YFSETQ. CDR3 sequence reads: CASSAGQGIYEQYF. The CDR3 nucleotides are TGCGCCAGCAGCGCGGGGCAGGGAATCTACGAGCAGTACTTC.

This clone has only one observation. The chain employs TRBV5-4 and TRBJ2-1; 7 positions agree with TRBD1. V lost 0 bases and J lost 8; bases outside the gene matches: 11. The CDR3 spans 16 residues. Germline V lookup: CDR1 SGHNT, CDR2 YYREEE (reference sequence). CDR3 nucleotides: TGTGCCAGCAGCTTGGCCGGACAGGTTTTAAGGGATGAGCAGTTCTTC. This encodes CASSLAGQVLRDEQFF.

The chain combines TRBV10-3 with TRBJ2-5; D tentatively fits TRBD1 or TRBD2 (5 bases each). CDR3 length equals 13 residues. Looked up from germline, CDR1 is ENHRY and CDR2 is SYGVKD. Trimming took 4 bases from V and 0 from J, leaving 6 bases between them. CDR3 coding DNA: TGTGCCATCAGTGGAGGGGACCAAGAGACCCAGTACTTC. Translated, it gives CAISGGDQETQYF.

CDR3 nucleotides: TGTGCCAGCAGTTCCGGGACAGAGAACACTGAAGCTTTCTTT. Translating gives CASSSGTENTEAFF. The chain links TRBV2 to TRBJ1-1; 7 nucleotides match TRBD1. The CDR3 consists of 14 residues. Germline V gene lookup returns CDR1 SNHLY and CDR2 FYNNEI. Germline trimming cut 5 bases from V and 1 base from J; bases unmatched to any gene: 4.

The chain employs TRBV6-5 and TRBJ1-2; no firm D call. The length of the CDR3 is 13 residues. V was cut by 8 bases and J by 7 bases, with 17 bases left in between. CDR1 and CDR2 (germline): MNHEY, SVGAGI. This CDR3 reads CASLGPTSFGYTF. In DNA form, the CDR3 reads TGTGCCAGCCTCGGACCGACATCGTTTGGCTACACCTTC.

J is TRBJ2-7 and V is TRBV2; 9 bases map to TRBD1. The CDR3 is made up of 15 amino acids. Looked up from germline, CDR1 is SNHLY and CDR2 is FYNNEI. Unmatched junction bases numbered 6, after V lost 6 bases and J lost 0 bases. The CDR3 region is CASRRQGVLSYEQYF. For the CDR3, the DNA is TGTGCCAGCAGACGACAGGGGGTACTCTCCTACGAGCAGTACTTC.

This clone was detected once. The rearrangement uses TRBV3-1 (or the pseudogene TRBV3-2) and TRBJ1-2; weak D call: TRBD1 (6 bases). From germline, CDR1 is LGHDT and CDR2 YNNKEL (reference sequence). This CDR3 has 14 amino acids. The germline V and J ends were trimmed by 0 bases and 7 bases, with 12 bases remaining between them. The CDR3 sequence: CASSQEAGAAGYTF. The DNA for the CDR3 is TGTGCCAGCAGCCAAGAGGCAGGGGCTGCTGGCTACACCTTC.

The DNA for the CDR3 is TGTGCCAGTCGCCGTCCTACAGGGCCCTACGAGCAGTACTTC. Translation: CASRRPTGPYEQYF. This chain links TRBV28 with TRBJ2-7; TRBD1 might be the D (6 bases). Looked up from germline, CDR1 is MDHEN and CDR2 is SYDVKM. The CDR3 loop spans 14 amino acids. V was cut by 9 bases and J by 2 bases, with 17 bases left in between.

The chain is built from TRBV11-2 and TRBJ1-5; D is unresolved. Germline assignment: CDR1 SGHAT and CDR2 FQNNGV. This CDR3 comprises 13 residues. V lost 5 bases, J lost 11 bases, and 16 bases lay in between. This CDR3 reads CASSRSRTQAQHF. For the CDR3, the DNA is TGTGCCAGCAGCAGAAGTCGTACGCAGGCCCAGCATTTT.

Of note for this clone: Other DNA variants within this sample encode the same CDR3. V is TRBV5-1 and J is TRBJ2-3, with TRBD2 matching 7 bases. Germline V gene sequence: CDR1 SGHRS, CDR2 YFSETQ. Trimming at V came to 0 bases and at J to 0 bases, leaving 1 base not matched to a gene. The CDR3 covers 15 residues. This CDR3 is CASSLGSGSTDTQYF. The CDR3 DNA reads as TGCGCCAGCAGCTTGGGTAGCGGGAGCACAGATACGCAGTATTTT.

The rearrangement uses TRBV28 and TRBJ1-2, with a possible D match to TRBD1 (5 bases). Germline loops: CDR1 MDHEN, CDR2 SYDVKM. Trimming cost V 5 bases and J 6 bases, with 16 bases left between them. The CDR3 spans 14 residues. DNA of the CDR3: TGTGCCAGCAGTCTGGGACTGAGCATAGATGGCTACACCTTC. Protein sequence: CASSLGLSIDGYTF.

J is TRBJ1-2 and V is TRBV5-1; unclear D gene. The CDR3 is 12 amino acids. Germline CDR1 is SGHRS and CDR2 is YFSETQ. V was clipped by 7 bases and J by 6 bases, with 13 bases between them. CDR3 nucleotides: TGCGCCAGCGGAGACTTAGGCGATGGCTACACCTTC. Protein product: CASGDLGDGYTF.

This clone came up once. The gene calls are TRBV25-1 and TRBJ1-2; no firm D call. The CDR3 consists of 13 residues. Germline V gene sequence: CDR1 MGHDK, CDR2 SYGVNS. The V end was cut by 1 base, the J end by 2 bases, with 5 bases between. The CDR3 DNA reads TGTGCCAGCAGTGAATCCGGGAACTATGGCTACACCTTC. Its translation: CASSESGNYGYTF.

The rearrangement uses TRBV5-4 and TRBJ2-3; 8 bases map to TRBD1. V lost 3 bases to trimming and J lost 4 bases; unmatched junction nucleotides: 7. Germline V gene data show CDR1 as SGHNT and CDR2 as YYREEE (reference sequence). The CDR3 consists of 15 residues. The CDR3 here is CASSSDRVIADTQYF. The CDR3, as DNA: TGTGCCAGCAGCTCGGACAGGGTAATCGCAGATACGCAGTATTTT.

The CDR3 loop reads CASSFSGGEYNTEAFF. CDR3 nucleotides: TGTGCCAGCAGTTTCTCAGGGGGAGAATATAACACTGAAGCTTTCTTT. The gene calls are TRBV27 and TRBJ1-1; 7 bases fit TRBD1. CDR1 is MNHEY, CDR2 SMNVEV, per germline (reference sequence). The CDR3 runs to 16 residues. The trim removed 3 bases at V and 2 bases at J, leaving 9 bases unmatched.